The following is a TCR beta chain sequence with its context. Its antigen is undetermined. The data derive from a study of T cell responses to AZD1222 COVID-19 vaccine. Regarding the study as a whole: Only a handful of people who got AZD1222 tested seropositive at baseline.

There are 14 residues in the CDR3. Looked up from germline, CDR1 is ENHRY and CDR2 is SYGVKD. The V end lost 4 bases, the J end lost 7 bases, and 16 bases lay between the germline ends. This table comes from immunoSEQ multiplex PCR, and its TCRdb copy is limited to in-frame clones, with some not included. Of roughly 150,000 clones listed, 89% are singletons. This receptor was obtained from an adult in good health. This chain links TRBV10-3 with TRBJ1-2; D gene unclear. The sequences come from peripheral blood, collected on day 0 of AZD1222 vaccination. CDR3 in DNA: TGTGCCATCAGTGCGGGCGATCTGGCCCTTGGCTACACCTTC. Protein: CAISAGDLALGYTF.